These 6 T cell receptor beta chains came from one sample sequenced in a study of blood T cell repertoires in COVID-19. Data came from immunoSEQ multiplex PCR; TCRdb stores just in-frame clones and leaves some out. Here the sample spans about 320,000 clones, roughly 90% being singletons. Sample: peripheral blood. Receptor source: a man in his late teens or twenties who had recovered from COVID-19.

CDR3 sequence (DNA): TGTGCCAGTAGTATACAGGTGACGAGCAATCAGCCCCAGCATTTT. It encodes CASSIQVTSNQPQHF. The chain combines TRBV19 with TRBJ1-5, with D hard to call. This CDR3 is 15 amino acids long. Germline-derived CDR1 and CDR2 are LNHDA and SQIVND (reference sequence). V lost 2 bases and J 1 base, leaving 9 bases between the germline ends.

The J gene is TRBJ2-3, the V gene TRBV5-8; 13 positions match TRBD2. With V trimmed by 5 bases and J by 3 bases, 9 bases remained unmatched. The CDR3 runs to 17 residues. Germline V CDR1 and CDR2: SGHTS, YDEGEE. CDR3 DNA: TGTGCCAGCAGTTGGACTAGCGGGAGTGGGGTTACAGATACGCAGTATTTT. This gives the protein CASSWTSGSGVTDTQYF.

DNA of the CDR3: TGTGCCAGCAGCCTCACCGGGACAGGGACTCCCCTCCACTTT. Its protein is CASSLTGTGTPLHF. This chain uses TRBV6-5 with TRBJ1-6; 9 positions match TRBD1. The CDR3 has 14 residues. Trimming cost V 6 bases and J 13 bases; bases outside gene matches: 10. The germline gives CDR1 MNHEY, CDR2 SVGAGI.

The rearrangement uses TRBV4-1 and TRBJ2-7; the match to TRBD2 covers 14 bases. After removal of 6 bases from V and 9 bases from J, the junction contained 4 bases not matched to a gene. This CDR3 comprises 13 residues. Germline CDR1 reads MGHRA; CDR2 reads YSYEKL. The CDR3 reads CASSQGLAGVQYF. Written as DNA, the CDR3 is TGCGCCAGCAGTCAGGGACTAGCGGGAGTGCAGTACTTC.

V gene TRBV6-5 combines with J gene TRBJ1-2, with 9 bases lining up with TRBD1. V shed 6 bases and J 2 bases; nucleotides not matched to a gene: 4. This CDR3 is 14 amino acids long. Germline CDR1 reads MNHEY; CDR2 reads SVGAGI. The DNA of the CDR3 is TGTGCCAGCAGGTTCGGGACAGGGAACTATGGCTACACCTTC. Amino acids: CASRFGTGNYGYTF.

V is TRBV6-5 and J is TRBJ2-5; 9 bases map to TRBD1. Germline V gene sequence: CDR1 MNHEY, CDR2 SVGAGI. The CDR3 is made up of 16 amino acids. The V and J ends lost 0 bases and 3 bases, in that order; junction bases with no gene match: 5. The CDR3 nucleotides are TGTGCCAGCAGTTACTCGAGGACAGGGGACGAAGAGACCCAGTACTTC. This encodes CASSYSRTGDEETQYF.